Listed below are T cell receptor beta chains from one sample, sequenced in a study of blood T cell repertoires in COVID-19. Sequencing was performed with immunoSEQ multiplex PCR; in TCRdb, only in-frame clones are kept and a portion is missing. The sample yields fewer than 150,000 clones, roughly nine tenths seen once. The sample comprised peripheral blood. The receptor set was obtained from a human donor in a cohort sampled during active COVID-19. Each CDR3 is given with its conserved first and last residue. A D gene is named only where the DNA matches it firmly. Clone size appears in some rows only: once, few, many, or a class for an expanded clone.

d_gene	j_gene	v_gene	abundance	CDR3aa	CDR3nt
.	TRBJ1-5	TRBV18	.	CASSLGRLYSNQPQHF	TGTGCCAGCTCACTAGGCAGGCTCTATAGCAATCAGCCCCAGCATTTT
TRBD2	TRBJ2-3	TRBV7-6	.	CASSLEGWASGRTSSDTQYF	TGTGCCAGCAGCTTAGAGGGTTGGGCTAGCGGGAGGACAAGTTCAGATACGCAGTATTTT
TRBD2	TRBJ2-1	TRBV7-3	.	CASSQLAGEQFF	TGTGCCAGCAGCCAACTAGCGGGTGAGCAGTTCTTC
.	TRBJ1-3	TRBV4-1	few	CASSHTTSTIYF	TGCGCCAGCAGCCATACGACTTCCACCATATATTTT
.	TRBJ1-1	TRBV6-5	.	CASSYWLGRAGTEAFF	TGTGCCAGCAGTTACTGGTTAGGACGGGCGGGCACTGAAGCTTTCTTT
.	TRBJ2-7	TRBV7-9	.	CASSSTGYEQYF	TGTGCCAGCAGCTCGACAGGTTACGAGCAGTACTTC
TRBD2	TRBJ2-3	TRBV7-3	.	CASSLGTSGAQYF	TGTGCCAGCAGCTTAGGAACTAGCGGGGCGCAGTATTTT
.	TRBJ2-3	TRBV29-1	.	CSVVVFRGTDTQYF	TGCAGCGTTGTGGTTTTCAGGGGCACAGATACGCAGTATTTT
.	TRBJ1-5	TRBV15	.	CATSGTAKSGNQPQHF	TGTGCCACCAGCGGGACTGCGAAATCGGGCAATCAGCCCCAGCATTTT
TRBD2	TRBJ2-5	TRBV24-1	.	CATSDSSGNAQETQYF	TGTGCCACCAGTGACTCTAGCGGGAACGCACAAGAGACCCAGTACTTC
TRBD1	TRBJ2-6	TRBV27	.	CASSIRGTGPSGANVLTF	TGTGCCAGCAGTATTAGAGGGACAGGGCCTTCTGGGGCCAACGTCCTGACTTTC
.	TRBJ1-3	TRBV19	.	CASSFLQIGQTIYF	TGTGCCAGTAGTTTCTTGCAAATTGGACAGACCATATATTTT